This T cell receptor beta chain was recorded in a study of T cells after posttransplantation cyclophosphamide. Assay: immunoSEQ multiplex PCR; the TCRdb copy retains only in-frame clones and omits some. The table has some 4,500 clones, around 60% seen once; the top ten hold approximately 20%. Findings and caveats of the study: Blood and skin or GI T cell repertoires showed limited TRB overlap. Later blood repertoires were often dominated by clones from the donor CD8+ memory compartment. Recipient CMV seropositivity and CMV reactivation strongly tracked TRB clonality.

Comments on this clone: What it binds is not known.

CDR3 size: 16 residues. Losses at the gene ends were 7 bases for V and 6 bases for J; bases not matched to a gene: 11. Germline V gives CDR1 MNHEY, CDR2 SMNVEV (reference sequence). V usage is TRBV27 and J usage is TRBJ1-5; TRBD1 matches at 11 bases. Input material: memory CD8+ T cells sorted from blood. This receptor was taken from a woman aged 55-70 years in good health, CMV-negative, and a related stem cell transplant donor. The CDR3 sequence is CASTPIGGTGGQPQHF. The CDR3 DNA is TGTGCCAGCACCCCGATTGGAGGGACAGGGGGTCAGCCCCAGCATTTT.